This TCR beta chain stems from a study of CD8+ T cells in alopecia areata. The study's findings and limits: Lesional scalp, notably in alopecia totalis/universalis, had clonality above that of normal scalp. Relative to mice, TCR sharing across patients was less clear, a difference possibly HLA-related. Normal-skin resident alphabeta T cells also appear among scalp sample sequences.

Extracted from the samples, RNA was reverse transcribed into cDNA to serve as the sequencing template. The repertoire was sequenced with immunoSEQ multiplex PCR; TCRdb's copy has only in-frame clones and lacks some. This table holds around 150,000 clones, around two thirds found once. With respect to this clone: Its cognate antigen is unknown.

V shed 4 bases and J shed 5 bases, with 12 bases lying between them. The CDR3 spans 14 residues. Germline CDR1 reads MNHEY; CDR2 reads SVGAGI. Sequenced material: CD8+ T cells sorted from blood. The receptor was isolated from a human donor in good health. The rearrangement uses TRBV6-5 and TRBJ2-1, with D possibly being TRBD2 (5 bases). The CDR3 coding sequence is TGTGCCAGCAGTTTGAGTCTGAGGGACAATGAGCAGTTCTTC. Protein sequence: CASSLSLRDNEQFF.